Below are 20 T cell receptor beta chains sequenced from a single sample in a study of CD8+ T cells in alopecia areata. RNA extraction was followed by reverse transcription into cDNA, which acted as the sequencing template. TCRdb's table, derived via immunoSEQ multiplex PCR, lists solely in-frame clones and lacks some. The repertoire consists of about 69,000 clones, with approximately 60% occurring once and the leading ten covering roughly 18%. Sequences were derived from CD8+ T cells sorted from blood, sampled at week 0. The origin of the receptors is a human donor with alopecia areata.

V is TRBV5-1 and J is TRBJ2-3, with a weak D call TRBD1 (6 bases). The CDR3 consists of 16 residues. CDR1 is SGHRS and CDR2 is YFSETQ in the germline V gene. Deletions cut 0 bases from V and 1 base from J, with 12 bases between. CDR3 coding DNA: TGCGCCAGCAGCTTGGCCTACAGGGTAGGCACAGATACGCAGTATTTT. As protein: CASSLAYRVGTDTQYF.

This chain uses TRBV7-2 with TRBJ2-1; D unresolved. V dropped 6 bases and J dropped 4 bases, with 10 bases sitting between them. The germline V gene encodes CDR1 SGHTA and CDR2 FQGNSA. This CDR3 has 13 amino acids. The CDR3: CASRLPPYNEQFF. The CDR3 nucleotides read TGTGCCAGCAGATTACCACCGTACAATGAGCAGTTCTTC.

The CDR3, as DNA: TGTGCCAGCAGTGAGGCGGGGGGCACCGGGGAGCTGTTTTTT. Protein sequence: CASSEAGGTGELFF. J is TRBJ2-2 and V is TRBV6-4, with TRBD2 identical over 8 bases. In germline, CDR1 is MRHNA, CDR2 SNTAGT. The J segment lost 4 bases and the V segment lost 3 bases, leaving 1 base of the junction unmatched. The CDR3 spans 14 residues.

This clone was picked up a small number of times. This chain joins TRBV4-1 and TRBJ1-2; D possibly corresponds to TRBD1 (5 bases). Germline V gene data show CDR1 as MGHRA and CDR2 as YSYEKL. The V gene lost 0 bases and the J gene lost 1 base, with 12 bases spanning the gap. The CDR3 runs 16 residues. CDR3 nucleotide sequence: TGCGCCAGCAGCCAAGATGTTGACAGAGATAACTATGGCTACACCTTC. This sequence encodes CASSQDVDRDNYGYTF.

Worth noting for this clone: An end of the junction does not agree with germline; a read error may underlie this. V is TRBV29-1 and J is TRBJ2-3; D perhaps matches TRBD2 (6 bases). The germline V gene has CDR1 SQVTM and CDR2 ANQGSEA. This CDR3 has 14 residues. CDR3: CSVQEGGGTDTQYF. In nucleotides, the CDR3 is TGCAGCGTTCAAGAGGGAGGAGGAACAGATACGCAGTATTTT.

This clone was recorded once. The chain is built from TRBV18 and TRBJ2-1, with 8 nucleotides matching TRBD1. CDR1 and CDR2 (germline): KGHSH, LQKENI. V gave up 6 bases and J gave up 5 bases; unmatched junction bases: 9. This CDR3 contains 15 residues. CDR3 DNA: TGTGCCAGCTCCCACCCCGGGACAGGACACAATGAGCAGTTCTTC. The encoded protein is CASSHPGTGHNEQFF.

This clone showed up just once. Relative to the germline gene, one junction end is altered; a read error may explain this. This rearrangement joins TRBV4-1 to TRBJ1-3; D possibly corresponds to TRBD1 (6 bases). The CDR3 length is 17 residues. Looked up from germline, CDR1 is MGHRA and CDR2 is YSYEKL. This CDR3 is CASSQDGGRRSGNAIYF. The CDR3 nucleotides read TGCGCCAGCAGCCAAGATGGGGGCAGGCGCTCTGGAAACGCCATATATTTT.

This rearrangement joins TRBV13 to TRBJ2-3; no definite D call. Trimming shortened V by 1 base and J by 4 bases, and 3 bases separated the two germline ends. CDR3 length: 12 residues. CDR1 and CDR2 (germline): PRHDT, FYEKMQ (reference sequence). CDR3 in DNA: TGTGCCAGCAGCTTAGACGCAGATACGCAGTATTTT. Protein sequence: CASSLDADTQYF.

Here the CDR3 DNA reads TGTGCCAGCATGCACGGAGCCTACAATGAGCAGTTCTTC. Translated: CASMHGAYNEQFF. This chain joins TRBV27 and TRBJ2-1; D gene ambiguous. Trimming took off 7 bases at V and 2 bases at J, with 9 bases between the two ends. Looked up from germline, CDR1 is MNHEY and CDR2 is SMNVEV (reference sequence). This CDR3 comprises 13 residues.

The chain joins TRBV6-4 to TRBJ2-1; D is possibly TRBD2 (6 bases). CDR1 and CDR2 from the germline V gene are MRHNA and SNTAGT. Trimming cost V 4 bases and J 4 bases, with 14 bases left between them. This CDR3 has 15 residues. The CDR3 nucleotides are TGTGCCAGCAGTGTGCGGACGGAGGGATACAATGAGCAGTTCTTC. Translation: CASSVRTEGYNEQFF.

The chain combines TRBV5-1 with TRBJ1-1, with D tentatively TRBD1 (5 bases). The V end lost 1 base, the J end lost 6 bases, and 7 bases lay between the germline ends. This CDR3 is built from 12 residues. CDR1 and CDR2 from the germline V gene are SGHRS and YFSETQ. The CDR3 region has the DNA TGCGCCAGCAGCTTGACAGGACCTGAAGCTTTCTTT. Translated, it gives CASSLTGPEAFF.

The chain has TRBV30 and TRBJ2-3; maybe TRBD1 (6 bases). Germline V gives CDR1 GTSNPN, CDR2 SVGIG (reference sequence). The length of the CDR3 is 17 residues. V gave up 2 bases and J gave up 6 bases, with 24 bases separating them. CDR3 nucleotides: TGTGCCTGGAGTACCCCTGCGGCAGGGGTGATTAGGGATACGCAGTATTTT. It specifies CAWSTPAAGVIRDTQYF.

CDR3 nucleotides: TGTGCCAGTACCCCGGAATCGGGAGCCTCCTATGGCTACACCTTC. Its translation: CASTPESGASYGYTF. V and J are TRBV19 and TRBJ1-2; D unresolved. Germline CDR1 LNHDA, CDR2 SQIVND (reference sequence). The CDR3 totals 15 residues. The V end lost 7 bases, the J end lost 4 bases, and 19 bases lay between the germline ends.

The chain is built from TRBV27 and TRBJ2-6; D call uncertain. V lost 5 bases and J lost 1, with 12 bases in between. Germline CDR1 is MNHEY and CDR2 is SMNVEV (reference sequence). The CDR3 length is 16 residues. This CDR3 is CASSPKVFSGANVLTF. CDR3 DNA: TGTGCCAGCAGTCCAAAAGTCTTTTCTGGGGCCAACGTCCTGACTTTC. The variable domain in full, completed from reference TRBV27 and TRBJ2-6, reads EAQVTQNPRYLITVTGKKLTVTCSQNMNHEYMSWYRQDPGLGLRQIYYSMNVEVTDKGDVPEGYKVSRKEKRNFPLILESPSPNQTSLYFCASSPKVFSGANVLTFGAGSRLTVL.

This clone came up once. The chain joins TRBV7-3 to TRBJ2-2; the match to TRBD2 covers 8 bases. The CDR3 spans 16 residues. The germline CDR1 and CDR2 sequences are SGHTA and FQGTGA. With 3 bases clipped from V and 1 base from J, the junction kept 4 bases outside the gene matches. This chain's CDR3 is CASSFGLAGNTGELFF. Written as DNA, the CDR3 is TGTGCCAGCAGCTTTGGTCTAGCGGGGAACACCGGGGAGCTGTTTTTT. Drawing the rest from reference TRBV7-3 and TRBJ2-2, the complete variable domain is GAGVSQTPSNKVTEKGKYVELRCDPISGHTALYWYRQSLGQGPEFLIYFQGTGAADDSGLPNDRFFAVRPEGSVSTLKIQRTERGDSAVYLCASSFGLAGNTGELFFGEGSRLTVL.

The chain uses TRBV27 and TRBJ1-6; D is uncertain. The CDR3 is 12 residues long. V dropped 5 bases and J dropped 7 bases, with 6 bases sitting between them. Germline CDR1 MNHEY, CDR2 SMNVEV (reference sequence). CDR3 sequence (DNA): TGTGCCAGCAGTGAAGTCAATTCACCCCTCCACTTT. Protein sequence: CASSEVNSPLHF.

The J gene is TRBJ2-7, the V gene TRBV29-1, with 7 bases fitting TRBD1. J was trimmed by 2 bases and V by 5 bases; bases with no gene match: 3. Per the germline V gene, CDR1 is SQVTM and CDR2 is ANQGSEA. CDR3 size: 12 residues. CDR3 residues: CSVRQGTYEQYF. CDR3 in DNA: TGCAGCGTTAGACAGGGTACCTACGAGCAGTACTTC.

J is TRBJ2-1 and V is TRBV7-9, with a weak D call TRBD1 (5 bases). Looked up from germline, CDR1 is SEHNR and CDR2 is FQNEAQ (reference sequence). The CDR3 runs 14 residues. V shed 7 bases and J shed 6 bases, with 16 bases lying between them. In nucleotides, the CDR3 is TGTGCCAGCACTAGGCAGGGCCGTATCAATGAGCAGTTCTTC. It codes for CASTRQGRINEQFF. The full variable domain, its missing parts supplied by reference TRBV7-9 and TRBJ2-1, is DTGVSQNPRHKITKRGQNVTFRCDPISEHNRLYWYRQTLGQGPEFLTYFQNEAQLEKSRLLSDRFSAERPKGSFSTLEIQRTEQGDSAMYLCASTRQGRINEQFFGPGTRLTVL.

The chain recombines TRBV7-2 with TRBJ1-1, with 7 bases matching TRBD1. Trimming at V came to 5 bases and at J to 7 bases, leaving 10 bases not matched to a gene. CDR3 size: 14 residues. From germline, CDR1 is SGHTA and CDR2 FQGNSA. The CDR3 nucleotides are TGTGCCAGCAGCCAGGGACAGATAAACGGTGAAGCTTTCTTT. This gives the protein CASSQGQINGEAFF.

The chain couples TRBV7-9 to TRBJ2-5, with 11 bases matching TRBD2. Trimming cost V 5 bases and J 0 bases; bases outside gene matches: 2. The CDR3 is made up of 15 amino acids. Germline-derived CDR1 and CDR2 are SEHNR and FQNEAQ (reference sequence). The CDR3 DNA reads as TGTGCCAGCAGCCGACTAGCGGGGTACCAAGAGACCCAGTACTTC. This translates into CASSRLAGYQETQYF. The variable domain in full, completed from reference TRBV7-9 and TRBJ2-5, reads DTGVSQNPRHKITKRGQNVTFRCDPISEHNRLYWYRQTLGQGPEFLTYFQNEAQLEKSRLLSDRFSAERPKGSFSTLEIQRTEQGDSAMYLCASSRLAGYQETQYFGPGTRLLVL.